A selection of T cell receptor beta chains follows, all from one sample in a study of blood T cells in healthy people across ages. MiXCR was run by TCRdb on the 5' RACE reads, yielding one entry per CDR3 protein. This table has about 640,000 distinct CDR3 sequences, 58% appearing once. Specimen: blood. The receptors come from a man aged 55 to 70 in good health. The CDR3 runs from the conserved cysteine through the conserved F or W. A D gene is named only where the DNA matches it firmly.

J: TRBJ2-5; V: TRBV12-3/TRBV12-4; D: TRBD1; CDR3: CASSYRGVEETQYF
J: TRBJ2-1; V: TRBV5-1; D: TRBD2; CDR3: CASSLGRGAHNEQFF
J: .; V: TRBV20-1; D: .; CDR3: CSARVTGRETQYF
J: TRBJ2-3; V: TRBV10-3; D: .; CDR3: CAISESAQYTDTQYF
J: TRBJ2-6; V: TRBV7-2; D: .; CDR3: CASSNPGQSSGANVLTF
J: TRBJ2-2; V: TRBV3-1; D: TRBD1; CDR3: CASSPGTGLTGELFF
J: TRBJ2-1; V: TRBV29-1; D: .; CDR3: CSVDPSYNEQFF
J: TRBJ2-3; V: TRBV6-6; D: TRBD2; CDR3: CASSYFTGGQDTQYF
J: TRBJ1-4; V: TRBV15; D: .; CDR3: CATSSHRFQNEKLFF
J: TRBJ2-3; V: TRBV4-2; D: .; CDR3: CASSTTTGTPTDTQYF
J: TRBJ2-5; V: TRBV7-2; D: .; CDR3: CASSRRSRGETQYF
J: TRBJ2-7; V: TRBV21-1; D: .; CDR3: CASSKRTLYEQYF
J: TRBJ1-6; V: TRBV20-1; D: .; CDR3: CSARGRTYNSPLHF
J: TRBJ2-6; V: TRBV28; D: .; CDR3: CASGPGAGANVLTF
J: .; V: TRBV7-9; D: .; CDR3: CAVQGKSSYEQYF
J: TRBJ2-2; V: TRBV4-2; D: .; CDR3: CASSPEGGANTGELFF
J: TRBJ2-1; V: TRBV10-1; D: TRBD2; CDR3: CASSEFGGDYNEQFF
J: TRBJ2-1; V: TRBV3-1; D: TRBD2; CDR3: CASSQQRRGGEQFF
J: TRBJ2-1; V: TRBV4-1; D: TRBD2; CDR3: CASSQTGGRDGHNEQFF
J: TRBJ2-7; V: TRBV5-4; D: TRBD2; CDR3: CASSDTSGGNEQYF